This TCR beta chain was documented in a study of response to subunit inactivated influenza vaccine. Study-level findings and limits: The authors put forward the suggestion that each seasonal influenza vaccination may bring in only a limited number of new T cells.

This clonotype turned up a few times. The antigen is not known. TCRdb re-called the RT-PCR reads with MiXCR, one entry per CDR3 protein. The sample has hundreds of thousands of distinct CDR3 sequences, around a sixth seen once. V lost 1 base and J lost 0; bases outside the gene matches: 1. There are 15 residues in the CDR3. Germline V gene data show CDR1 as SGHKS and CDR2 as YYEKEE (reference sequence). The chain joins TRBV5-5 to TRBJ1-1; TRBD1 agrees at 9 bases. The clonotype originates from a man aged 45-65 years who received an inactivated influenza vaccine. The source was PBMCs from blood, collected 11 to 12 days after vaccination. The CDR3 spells CASSLWDRVNTEAFF. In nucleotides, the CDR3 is TGTGCCAGCAGCTTGTGGGACAGGGTGAACACTGAAGCTTTCTTT.